The next 27 T cell receptor beta chains were all read from a single sample in a study of blood T cell repertoires in COVID-19. Repertoires were generated with immunoSEQ multiplex PCR, while TCRdb's copy carries only in-frame clones and drops some. The sample contains some 240,000 clones, roughly 84% of which appear only once. The sequenced material came from PBMCs or T cells enriched from blood (not recorded which). The receptors come from a woman aged 45-59 years who had been exposed to COVID-19.

The rearrangement links TRBV11-2 to TRBJ2-3; 9 nucleotides line up with TRBD2. Trimming at V came to 1 base and at J to 0 bases, leaving 8 bases not matched to a gene. CDR1 SGHAT and CDR2 FQNNGV come from the germline V gene. There are 18 residues in the CDR3. For the CDR3, the DNA is TGTGCCAGCAGCTTAGTCGCGGCTAGCGGGGCTAGCACAGATACGCAGTATTTT. The encoded protein is CASSLVAASGASTDTQYF.

V is TRBV19 and J is TRBJ2-3; D possibly corresponds to TRBD1 (6 bases). Germline values: CDR1 LNHDA, CDR2 SQIVND (reference sequence). The V end was cut by 10 bases, the J end by 1 base, with 12 bases between. This CDR3 region has 13 residues. CDR3 loop: CATTTGRTDTQYF. The CDR3 region has the DNA TGTGCCACTACAACAGGGCGCACAGATACGCAGTATTTT.

The chain has TRBV6-5 and TRBJ1-5, with 8 bases lining up with TRBD1. Germline trimming cut 0 bases from V and 5 bases from J; bases unmatched to any gene: 3. Germline lookup yields CDR1 MNHEY and CDR2 SVGAGI. The CDR3 loop spans 15 amino acids. CDR3 nucleotide sequence: TGTGCCAGCAGTTACTCCCCAGGGGGCGATCAGCCCCAGCATTTT. Translating it yields CASSYSPGGDQPQHF.

This rearrangement joins TRBV12-3 or TRBV12-4 to TRBJ1-1; 7 bases are a match to TRBD1. The CDR3 spans 12 residues. The V and J ends lost 5 bases and 8 bases, in that order; junction bases with no gene match: 5. The CDR3, as DNA: TGTGCCAGCAGTCGGAACAGGGGAGAAGCTTTCTTT. Translation gives CASSRNRGEAFF.

V is TRBV3-1 (or the pseudogene TRBV3-2) and J is TRBJ1-2, with TRBD1 matching over 9 bases. The V and J ends lost 1 base and 2 bases, in that order; junction bases with no gene match: 5. The CDR3 contains 16 residues. Germline V CDR1 and CDR2: LGHDT, YNNKEL (reference sequence). CDR3 protein: CASSQVLGTGNYGYTF. CDR3 sequence (DNA): TGTGCCAGCAGCCAAGTTCTGGGGACAGGGAACTATGGCTACACCTTC.

The chain uses TRBV15 and TRBJ1-5, with TRBD1 as a possible D gene (5 bases). The germline V gene encodes CDR1 LNHNV and CDR2 YYDKDF (reference sequence). This CDR3 contains 15 residues. Trimming removed 0 bases at V and 7 bases at J, with 13 bases between. In nucleotides, the CDR3 is TGTGCCACCAGCAGAGAGGGGCAGGGCTTCCAGCCCCAGCATTTT. The encoded protein is CATSREGQGFQPQHF.

This chain uses TRBV4-1 with TRBJ1-3, with D perhaps matching TRBD1 (6 bases). Trimming took off 0 bases at V and 2 bases at J, with 11 bases between the two ends. Germline lookup yields CDR1 MGHRA and CDR2 YSYEKL. This CDR3 comprises 16 residues. CDR3 loop: CASSQDRAGAGNTIYF. The CDR3 DNA is TGCGCCAGCAGCCAAGACAGGGCAGGGGCTGGAAACACCATATATTTT.

This clone showed up just a few times. The CDR3 nucleotides read TGTGCCAGCAGCTTAGGGACAGGGGGGACAGATACGCAGTATTTT. Translation: CASSLGTGGTDTQYF. The chain has TRBV5-4 and TRBJ2-3; 11 positions match TRBD1. CDR3 length: 15 amino acids. J gave up 3 bases and V 2 bases, and 2 bases lay outside the gene matches. From germline, CDR1 is SGHNT and CDR2 YYREEE (reference sequence). The variable domain in full, with the rest retrieved from reference TRBV5-4 and TRBJ2-3, is ETGVTQSPTHLIKTRGQQVTLRCSSQSGHNTVSWYQQALGQGPQFIFQYYREEENGRGNFPPRFSGLQFPNYSSELNVNALELDDSALYLCASSLGTGGTDTQYFGPGTRLTVL.

The chain uses TRBV9 and TRBJ1-3; D is undetermined. Germline V gives CDR1 SGDLS, CDR2 YYNGEE. CDR3 length: 16 residues. V was clipped by 3 bases and J by 0 bases, with 13 bases between them. CDR3 in amino acids: CASSGGAARSGNTIYF. The CDR3 DNA reads TGTGCCAGCAGCGGAGGAGCGGCCCGCTCTGGAAACACCATATATTTT.

This clone came up a few times. The chain couples TRBV28 to TRBJ1-1; TRBD1 matches at 9 bases. The CDR3 extends over 13 amino acids. Trimming removed 6 bases from V and 4 bases from J; junction bases left unmatched: 3. Germline V gene data show CDR1 as MDHEN and CDR2 as SYDVKM. The CDR3 loop is CASSGQGFTEAFF. CDR3 nucleotide sequence: TGTGCCAGCAGCGGACAGGGGTTCACTGAAGCTTTCTTT.

The DNA of the CDR3 is TGCGCCAGCGGAGACAGTCATAGCACAGATACGCAGTATTTT. Translated: CASGDSHSTDTQYF. The V call is TRBV5-1, the J call TRBJ2-3, with a tentative D call TRBD1 (5 bases). The V gene lost 7 bases and the J gene lost 0 bases, with 12 bases spanning the gap. The CDR3 is made up of 14 amino acids. Germline CDR1 SGHRS, CDR2 YFSETQ.

V gene TRBV21-1 combines with J gene TRBJ1-5; no check of the table's D call, TRBD1, against the DNA was made. TRBV21-1 is deemed a pseudogene. The CDR3 spans 19 residues. The CDR3 DNA sequence: TGTGCCAGCAGCAAACTCGGGACAGCGAAGCCTTATAGCAATCAGCCCCAGCATTTT. Protein product: CASSKLGTAKPYSNQPQHF.

This rearrangement joins TRBV7-9 to TRBJ1-1, with a weak D call TRBD1 (5 bases). CDR1 is SEHNR and CDR2 is FQNEAQ in the germline V gene (reference sequence). This CDR3 spans 15 amino acids. The V end lost 4 bases, the J end lost 5 bases, and 17 bases lay between the germline ends. Here the CDR3 reads CASSSLDGRVTEAFF. CDR3 DNA: TGTGCCAGCAGCTCGCTGGATGGCAGGGTTACTGAAGCTTTCTTT. Full variable domain (remainder filled in from reference TRBV7-9 and TRBJ1-1): DTGVSQNPRHKITKRGQNVTFRCDPISEHNRLYWYRQTLGQGPEFLTYFQNEAQLEKSRLLSDRFSAERPKGSFSTLEIQRTEQGDSAMYLCASSSLDGRVTEAFFGQGTRLTVV.

As DNA, the CDR3 is TGTGCCACCAGTGAGGTTCAGTGGGAGCATCCGAACACTGAAGCTTTCTTT. Encoded protein: CATSEVQWEHPNTEAFF. The V call is TRBV24-1, the J call TRBJ1-1; D unclear. The V gene's germline CDR1 is KGHDR and CDR2 SFDVKD. V lost 4 bases and J 1 base, leaving 18 bases between the germline ends. The CDR3 length is 17 residues.

The chain couples TRBV6-5 to TRBJ1-1; D gene unclear. The CDR3 runs 14 residues. Germline V gives CDR1 MNHEY, CDR2 SVGAGI. The V end was cut by 0 bases, the J end by 11 bases, with 16 bases between. The CDR3 loop reads CASSYSIPPRQAFF. CDR3 coding DNA: TGTGCCAGCAGTTACTCCATACCGCCACGCCAGGCTTTCTTT.

The gene calls are TRBV5-1 and TRBJ1-3, with 8 nucleotides matching TRBD1. This CDR3 comprises 15 residues. Looked up from germline, CDR1 is SGHRS and CDR2 is YFSETQ. Losses at the gene ends were 3 bases for V and 4 bases for J; bases not matched to a gene: 6. Here the CDR3 reads CASSSTGGQGNTIYF. For the CDR3, the DNA is TGCGCCAGCAGCTCCACAGGGGGTCAGGGAAACACCATATATTTT.

The chain links TRBV23-1 to TRBJ1-1; D possibly corresponds to TRBD1 (6 bases). TRBV23-1 is sorted into the ORF group, with uncertain function. The CDR3 is 14 residues long. V was clipped by 8 bases and J by 5 bases, with 18 bases between them. CDR3 residues: CASPSRGWWTEAFF. The CDR3 DNA reads as TGCGCCAGCCCATCGAGGGGGTGGTGGACTGAAGCTTTCTTT.

The J gene is TRBJ1-5, the V gene TRBV19; D not resolved. The CDR3 consists of 12 residues. Germline lookup yields CDR1 LNHDA and CDR2 SQIVND (reference sequence). V lost 8 bases and J 2 bases, leaving 7 bases between the germline ends. The CDR3 here is CASSVGNQPQHF. CDR3 coding DNA: TGTGCCAGTTCCGTAGGCAATCAGCCCCAGCATTTT. Variable domain in full (rest from reference TRBV19 and TRBJ1-5): DGGITQSPKYLFRKEGQNVTLSCEQNLNHDAMYWYRQDPGQGLRLIYYSQIVNDFQKGDIAEGYSVSREKKESFPLTVTSAQKNPTAFYLCASSVGNQPQHFGDGTRLSIL.

The J gene is TRBJ2-1, the V gene TRBV11-2; D is possibly TRBD2 (5 bases). The CDR3 consists of 15 residues. The V gene's germline CDR1 is SGHAT and CDR2 FQNNGV. V was trimmed by 1 base and J by 3 bases, leaving 10 bases between them. The CDR3 nucleotides read TGTGCCAGCAGCTTAGCCCGACGGGGCTACAATGAGCAGTTCTTC. Translating it yields CASSLARRGYNEQFF.

The chain links TRBV7-2 to TRBJ2-5, with 7 bases matching TRBD1. The CDR3 loop spans 17 amino acids. V dropped 4 bases and J dropped 5; count of bases not matched to a gene: 16. Germline V gene sequence: CDR1 SGHTA, CDR2 FQGNSA. DNA for the CDR3: TGTGCCAGCAGCTCCCGGACAGGCGGTATAGGACAGGAGACCCAGTACTTC. Translated, it gives CASSSRTGGIGQETQYF.

This clone has only a few counts. V gene TRBV2 combines with J gene TRBJ2-7; 9 positions agree with TRBD2. The germline gives CDR1 SNHLY, CDR2 FYNNEI. This CDR3 has 15 amino acids. J was trimmed by 7 bases and V by 6 bases; bases with no gene match: 13. Here the CDR3 reads CASSDLIAGAGEQYF. The CDR3 DNA reads as TGTGCCAGCAGCGATCTGATAGCGGGGGCCGGGGAGCAGTACTTC.

The J gene is TRBJ1-1, the V gene TRBV10-3; D is unresolved. CDR3 length equals 13 residues. With 11 bases removed from V and 5 bases from J, the gap between germline ends came to 18 bases. Germline V gene lookup returns CDR1 ENHRY and CDR2 SYGVKD. The CDR3 reads CASLQTPRTEAFF. The CDR3 nucleotides are TGTGCCTCACTTCAAACCCCGAGAACTGAAGCTTTCTTT.

This chain links TRBV7-8 with TRBJ2-1; D gene unclear. This CDR3 spans 12 amino acids. CDR1 is SGHVS and CDR2 is FQNEAQ in the germline V gene. Trimming left V 3 bases short and J 2 bases short, with 2 bases between. The CDR3 here is CASSFAYNEQFF. The CDR3 region has the DNA TGTGCCAGCAGCTTCGCCTACAATGAGCAGTTCTTC.

This clone was detected only a few times. V is TRBV9 and J is TRBJ1-2; weak D call: TRBD1 (5 bases). This CDR3 contains 14 residues. V lost 0 bases and J lost 6, with 12 bases in between. CDR1 is SGDLS and CDR2 is YYNGEE in the germline V gene. CDR3 DNA: TGTGCCAGCAGCGTAGACTATGGGGCCCATGGCTACACCTTC. Protein product: CASSVDYGAHGYTF.

This clone came up once. The chain combines TRBV3-1 (or the pseudogene TRBV3-2) with TRBJ2-6; 7 bases are a match to TRBD2. Germline CDR1 reads LGHDT; CDR2 reads YNNKEL (reference sequence). The CDR3 covers 18 residues. V shed 0 bases and J 4 bases; nucleotides not matched to a gene: 9. CDR3 sequence: CASSQDLGEGLGANVLTF. The CDR3 DNA reads as TGTGCCAGCAGCCAAGATTTGGGGGAGGGCCTGGGGGCCAACGTCCTGACTTTC.

The rearrangement uses TRBV5-1 and TRBJ1-1, with D possibly being TRBD1 (6 bases). Germline values: CDR1 SGHRS, CDR2 YFSETQ. V was trimmed by 4 bases and J by 0 bases, leaving 10 bases between them. There are 14 residues in the CDR3. Here the CDR3 reads CASSPGHLNTEAFF. The CDR3 DNA sequence: TGCGCCAGCAGCCCGGGACACCTGAACACTGAAGCTTTCTTT.

V is TRBV5-6 and J is TRBJ1-2, with D possibly matching TRBD1 (6 bases). Trimming cost V 3 bases and J 4 bases, with 13 bases left between them. Per the germline V gene, CDR1 is SGHDT and CDR2 is YYEEEE. The CDR3 loop spans 14 amino acids. CDR3 protein: CASSSWGRGYGYTF. Here the CDR3 DNA reads TGTGCCAGCAGCTCGTGGGGCAGGGGCTATGGCTACACCTTC.